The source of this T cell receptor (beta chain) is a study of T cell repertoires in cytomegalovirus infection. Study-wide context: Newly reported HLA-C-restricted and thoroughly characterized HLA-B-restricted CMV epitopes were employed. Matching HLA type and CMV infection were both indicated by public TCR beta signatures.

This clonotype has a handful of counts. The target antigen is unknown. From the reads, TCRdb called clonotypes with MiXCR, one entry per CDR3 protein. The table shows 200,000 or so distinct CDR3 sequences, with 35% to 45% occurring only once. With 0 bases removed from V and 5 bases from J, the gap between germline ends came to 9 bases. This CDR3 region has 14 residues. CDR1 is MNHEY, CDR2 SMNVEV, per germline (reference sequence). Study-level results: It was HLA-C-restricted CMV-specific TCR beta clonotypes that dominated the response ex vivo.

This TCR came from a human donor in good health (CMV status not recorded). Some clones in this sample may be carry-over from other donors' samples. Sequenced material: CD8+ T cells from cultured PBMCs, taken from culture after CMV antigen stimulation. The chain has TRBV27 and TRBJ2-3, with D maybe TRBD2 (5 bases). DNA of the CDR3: TGTGCCAGCAGTTTATCTCTAGCTGGAGATACGCAGTATTTT. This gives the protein CASSLSLAGDTQYF.